This T cell receptor beta chain was documented in a study of CD8 T cells in Susac syndrome. The authors reverse transcribed 0.5 to 1 ug RNA with random hexamers. TCRdb reprocessed the immunoSEQ multiplex PCR reads via MiXCR and lists one record per CDR3 protein. The sample consists of under 200,000 distinct CDR3 sequences, approximately 95% of them appearing once. Blood CD8+ and CD4+ T cells underwent high-throughput TCR beta sequencing. Unmatched junction bases numbered 10, after V lost 8 bases and J lost 0 bases. CDR1 and CDR2 (germline): SNHLY, FYNNEI. The length of the CDR3 is 17 residues. The rearrangement uses TRBV2 and TRBJ2-2; 9 bases fit TRBD2. This sequence originates from a human donor with Susac syndrome. Sequencing was carried out using CD4+ T cells from PBMCs. CDR3 nucleotides: TGTGCCAGCCCCCGTAGCGCTAGCGGGACGAACACCGGGGAGCTGTTTTTT. It is translated as CASPRSASGTNTGELFF.